Here is one TCR beta chain with its context. Generated by immunoSEQ multiplex PCR, the TCRdb table keeps only in-frame clones and is missing some. The sample holds 40,000 to 60,000 clones, about 90% seen once. This sample stems from a study of OX40 agonist ivuxolimab in advanced cancers. Overall study context: The study enrolled dose-escalation patients with hepatocellular carcinoma, melanoma, renal cell or head and neck cancer.

Sequenced material: CD4+ or CD8+ T cells sorted from blood, taken in a trial of the OX40 agonist ivuxolimab. This TCR came from an adult with an advanced solid tumor such as melanoma, head and neck, liver or kidney cancer.

The CDR3 spells CASSDGRQGAEEQYF. The CDR3 region has the DNA TGTGCCAGCAGTGATGGGAGACAGGGGGCGGAGGAGCAGTACTTC. The V call is TRBV2, the J call TRBJ2-7; 10 bases fit TRBD1. The CDR3 consists of 15 residues. V shed 3 bases, J shed 7 bases, and the junction held 9 bases outside the gene matches. Germline CDR1 and CDR2: SNHLY and FYNNEI.